These 22 T cell receptor beta chains were all obtained from the same sample, sequenced in a study of blood T cell repertoires in COVID-19. Data came from immunoSEQ multiplex PCR; TCRdb stores just in-frame clones and leaves some out. The sample comprises tens of thousands of clones, around 82% of which are singletons, and over 4.5% rests with the top ten. The sample consisted of peripheral blood. These receptors came from a man between 50 and 59 years old with active COVID-19.

This rearrangement joins TRBV7-2 to TRBJ2-2; 12 bases agree with TRBD2. The V segment lost 1 base and the J segment 1 base; nucleotides outside the gene matches: 4. Germline V gives CDR1 SGHTA, CDR2 FQGNSA. The CDR3 has 18 residues. The CDR3 DNA reads as TGTGCCAGCAGCTTAGGACTAGCGGGGGCCGTGAACACCGGGGAGCTGTTTTTT. It specifies CASSLGLAGAVNTGELFF.

This clone was observed once. This rearrangement joins TRBV5-1 to TRBJ1-2; D is unresolved. The V end was cut by 2 bases, the J end by 3 bases, with 14 bases between. Germline values: CDR1 SGHRS, CDR2 YFSETQ. CDR3 size: 15 residues. In nucleotides, the CDR3 is TGCGCCAGCAGCTTATCTTCGGGTCGCTACTATGGCTACACCTTC. Translated: CASSLSSGRYYGYTF.

The chain couples TRBV28 to TRBJ1-1; D is unresolved. The CDR3 contains 13 residues. Trimming took 6 bases from V and 0 from J, leaving 8 bases between them. CDR1 MDHEN and CDR2 SYDVKM come from the germline V gene. The CDR3 spells CASSPRMNTEAFF. CDR3 sequence (DNA): TGTGCCAGCAGCCCCAGGATGAACACTGAAGCTTTCTTT.

The rearrangement joins TRBV11-2 to TRBJ2-7; D gene uncertain. This CDR3 has 16 amino acids. Trimming removed 0 bases at V and 2 bases at J, with 14 bases between. CDR1 is SGHAT, CDR2 FQNNGV, per germline. The CDR3 loop reads CASSLDTQAPTYEQYF. CDR3 DNA: TGTGCCAGCAGCTTAGATACCCAGGCGCCAACCTACGAGCAGTACTTC.

CDR3 nucleotide sequence: TGTGCCAGCAGTGGGGAACAGGGGTACCAGCCCCAGCATTTT. Its translation: CASSGEQGYQPQHF. J is TRBJ1-5 and V is TRBV28, with TRBD1 identical over 7 bases. Germline assignment: CDR1 MDHEN and CDR2 SYDVKM. The CDR3 has 14 amino acids. Unmatched junction bases numbered 8, after V lost 5 bases and J lost 7 bases. Full variable domain (remainder filled in from reference TRBV28 and TRBJ1-5): DVKVTQSSRYLVKRTGEKVFLECVQDMDHENMFWYRQDPGLGLRLIYFSYDVKMKEKGDIPEGYSVSREKKERFSLILESASTNQTSMYLCASSGEQGYQPQHFGDGTRLSIL.

In this sample, this clone turned up once. The chain couples TRBV5-8 to TRBJ1-1; a possible D gene is TRBD1 (5 bases). V shed 2 bases and J shed 10 bases, with 12 bases lying between them. The germline gives CDR1 SGHTS, CDR2 YDEGEE. The length of the CDR3 is 12 residues. CDR3 bases: TGTGCCAGCAGCTTACGGGGGTTAGGAGCTTTCTTT. The encoded protein is CASSLRGLGAFF.

This sequence joins TRBV18 and TRBJ2-2, with TRBD1 matching over 8 bases. Per germline, CDR1 KGHSH and CDR2 LQKENI. CDR3 size: 17 residues. The V and J ends lost 4 bases and 1 base, in that order; junction bases with no gene match: 8. The CDR3 nucleotides read TGTGCCAGCTCACGTAATTCCGGGACAGGGAACACCGGGGAGCTGTTTTTT. The encoded protein is CASSRNSGTGNTGELFF.

V and J are TRBV28 and TRBJ2-2, with TRBD2 matching over 7 bases. The germline gives CDR1 MDHEN, CDR2 SYDVKM. With V trimmed by 6 bases and J by 4 bases, 5 bases remained unmatched. CDR3 size: 14 residues. Here the CDR3 reads CASSRGGLTGELFF. The CDR3 DNA reads TGTGCCAGCAGCCGCGGGGGACTCACCGGGGAGCTGTTTTTT.

This sequence joins TRBV7-3 and TRBJ2-3, with D possibly being TRBD2 (6 bases). Per the germline V gene, CDR1 is SGHTA and CDR2 is FQGTGA. The CDR3 has 15 amino acids. The V end was cut by 5 bases, the J end by 2 bases, with 14 bases between. The chain's CDR3 is CASSPMGGPTDTQYF. The CDR3 DNA is TGTGCCAGCAGCCCCATGGGGGGACCCACAGATACGCAGTATTTT.

The chain uses TRBV19 and TRBJ1-1; possible D gene TRBD1, 5 bases. Germline V lookup: CDR1 LNHDA, CDR2 SQIVND (reference sequence). V dropped 7 bases and J dropped 3 bases, with 15 bases sitting between them. The CDR3 is 14 residues long. This CDR3 is CASNWGLRDTEAFF. Written as DNA, the CDR3 is TGTGCCAGTAATTGGGGACTAAGGGACACTGAAGCTTTCTTT. The whole variable domain, remainder taken from reference TRBV19 and TRBJ1-1, is DGGITQSPKYLFRKEGQNVTLSCEQNLNHDAMYWYRQDPGQGLRLIYYSQIVNDFQKGDIAEGYSVSREKKESFPLTVTSAQKNPTAFYLCASNWGLRDTEAFFGQGTRLTVV.

The CDR3 loop reads CATSWAGEAFF. In DNA form, the CDR3 reads TGTGCCACCAGCTGGGCGGGGGAGGCTTTCTTT. This chain joins TRBV15 and TRBJ1-1; D may be TRBD1 (5 bases). V was trimmed by 5 bases and J by 11 bases, leaving 12 bases between them. The CDR3 covers 11 residues. Germline V gene sequence: CDR1 LNHNV, CDR2 YYDKDF (reference sequence).

This chain joins TRBV19 and TRBJ2-1; a weak D match, TRBD1 (6 bases). V was shortened by 1 base and J by 0 bases, with 13 bases between the two germline ends. Per the germline V gene, CDR1 is LNHDA and CDR2 is SQIVND (reference sequence). This CDR3 is 17 amino acids long. Here the CDR3 DNA reads TGTGCCAGTAGTATAGGCTACAGGGTTATCTCCTACAATGAGCAGTTCTTC. It is translated as CASSIGYRVISYNEQFF.

The rearrangement uses TRBV5-1 and TRBJ2-1; D is undetermined. This CDR3 spans 14 amino acids. The V end lost 7 bases, the J end lost 0 bases, and 11 bases lay between the germline ends. Germline CDR1 is SGHRS and CDR2 is YFSETQ. DNA for the CDR3: TGCGCCAGCGGCGAGCCGGGCTCCTACAATGAGCAGTTCTTC. Its translation is CASGEPGSYNEQFF.

V is TRBV19 and J is TRBJ1-1; tentatively, D is TRBD1 (5 bases). Germline CDR1 reads LNHDA; CDR2 reads SQIVND (reference sequence). The V end was cut by 0 bases, the J end by 3 bases, with 5 bases between. The CDR3 covers 13 residues. CDR3 coding DNA: TGTGCCAGTAGTATAGACAGGGACACTGAAGCTTTCTTT. The encoded protein is CASSIDRDTEAFF.

This chain joins TRBV7-9 and TRBJ1-6; D perhaps matches TRBD1 (5 bases). The V gene's germline CDR1 is SEHNR and CDR2 FQNEAQ (reference sequence). Trimming left V 6 bases short and J 8 bases short, with 14 bases between. The CDR3 totals 14 residues. CDR3 loop: CASRQGLDHSPLHF. The CDR3 DNA sequence: TGTGCCAGCAGGCAGGGTCTGGACCATTCACCCCTCCACTTT.

The chain has TRBV6-1 and TRBJ1-2; possibly TRBD1 for D (5 bases). The germline V and J ends were trimmed by 2 bases and 9 bases, with 10 bases remaining between them. The CDR3 extends over 12 amino acids. Looked up from germline, CDR1 is MNHNS and CDR2 is SASEGT. This CDR3 reads CASSELTGSYTF. For the CDR3, the DNA is TGTGCCAGCAGTGAACTAACAGGAAGCTACACCTTC.

This chain links TRBV20-1 with TRBJ2-7; TRBD2 matches 8 bases. Germline V lookup: CDR1 DFQATT, CDR2 SNEGSKA (reference sequence). V shed 3 bases, J shed 3 bases, and the junction held 10 bases outside the gene matches. The CDR3 has 15 residues. This chain's CDR3 is CSASKAGGGLYEQYF. The CDR3 DNA sequence: TGCAGTGCTAGTAAGGCGGGAGGAGGACTCTACGAGCAGTACTTC.

This clone was observed once. V usage is TRBV19 and J usage is TRBJ1-5; possible D gene TRBD1, 5 bases. Trimming left V 7 bases short and J 3 bases short, with 19 bases between. This CDR3 has 16 amino acids. Germline values: CDR1 LNHDA, CDR2 SQIVND (reference sequence). The CDR3 DNA sequence: TGTGCCAGTACCACCAACGCAGGGAAAAACAATCAGCCCCAGCATTTT. It is translated as CASTTNAGKNNQPQHF.

The chain has TRBV27 and TRBJ2-1, with TRBD2 identical over 10 bases. The junction had 9 bases not matched to a gene; V was cut back by 3 bases and J by 7 bases. The CDR3 is 16 residues long. The V gene's germline CDR1 is MNHEY and CDR2 SMNVEV (reference sequence). The CDR3 bases are TGTGCCAGCAGTTTCGAGCGGGAGGGCCTGTGGAATGAGCAGTTCTTC. Translated, it gives CASSFEREGLWNEQFF.

This rearrangement joins TRBV4-1 to TRBJ1-6, with D possibly TRBD1 on 6 matching bases. CDR1 is MGHRA, CDR2 YSYEKL, per germline. The CDR3 is 14 residues long. V lost 0 bases and J 9 bases, leaving 9 bases between the germline ends. The CDR3 reads CASSQDRDTSPLHF. The CDR3 region has the DNA TGCGCCAGCAGCCAAGACAGGGACACTTCACCCCTCCACTTT.

V usage is TRBV3-1 (or the pseudogene TRBV3-2) and J usage is TRBJ2-3, with TRBD2 identical over 14 bases. The CDR3 runs to 18 residues. Per germline, CDR1 LGHDT and CDR2 YNNKEL (reference sequence). The trim removed 2 bases at V and 6 bases at J, leaving 10 bases unmatched. The CDR3 is CASSQYQGLAGERDTQYF. Written as DNA, the CDR3 is TGTGCCAGCAGCCAATACCAGGGACTAGCGGGAGAGAGGGATACGCAGTATTTT.

This chain connects TRBV7-2 to TRBJ2-7; TRBD2 might be the D (6 bases). This CDR3 is 17 amino acids long. V lost 4 bases to trimming and J lost 2 bases, with 21 bases between them. CDR1 and CDR2 from the germline V gene are SGHTA and FQGNSA. The CDR3 nucleotides are TGTGCCAGCAGCTCCCGCGGTAGCTGGGGGGAAACCTACGAGCAGTACTTC. Translating gives CASSSRGSWGETYEQYF.